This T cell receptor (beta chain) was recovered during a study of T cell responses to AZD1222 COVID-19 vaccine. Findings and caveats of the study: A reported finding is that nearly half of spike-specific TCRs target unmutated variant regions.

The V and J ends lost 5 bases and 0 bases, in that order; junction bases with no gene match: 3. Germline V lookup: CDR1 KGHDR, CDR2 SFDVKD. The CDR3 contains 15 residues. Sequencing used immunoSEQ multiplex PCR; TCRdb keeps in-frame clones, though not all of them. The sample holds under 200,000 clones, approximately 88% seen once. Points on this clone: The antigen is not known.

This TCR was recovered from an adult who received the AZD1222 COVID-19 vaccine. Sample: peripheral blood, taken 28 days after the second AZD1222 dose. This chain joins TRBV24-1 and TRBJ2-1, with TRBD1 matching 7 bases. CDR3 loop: CATSGGTASYNEQFF. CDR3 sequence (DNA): TGTGCCACCAGTGGTGGGACAGCCTCCTACAATGAGCAGTTCTTC.